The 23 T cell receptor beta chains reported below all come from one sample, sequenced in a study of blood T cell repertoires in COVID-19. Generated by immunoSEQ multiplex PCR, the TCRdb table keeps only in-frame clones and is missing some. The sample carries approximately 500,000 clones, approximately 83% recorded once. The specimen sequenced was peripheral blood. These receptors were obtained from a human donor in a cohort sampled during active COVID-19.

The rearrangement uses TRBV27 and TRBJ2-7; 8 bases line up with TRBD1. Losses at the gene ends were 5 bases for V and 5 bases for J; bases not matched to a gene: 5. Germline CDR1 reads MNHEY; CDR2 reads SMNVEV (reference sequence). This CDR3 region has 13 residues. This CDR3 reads CASSPWDRNEQYF. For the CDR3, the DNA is TGTGCCAGCAGTCCTTGGGACAGGAACGAGCAGTACTTC.

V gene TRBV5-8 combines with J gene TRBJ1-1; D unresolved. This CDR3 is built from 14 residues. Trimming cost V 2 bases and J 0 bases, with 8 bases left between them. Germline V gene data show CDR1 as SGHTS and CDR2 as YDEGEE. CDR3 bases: TGTGCCAGCAGCTTTTCGGGTGTGAACACTGAAGCTTTCTTT. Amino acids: CASSFSGVNTEAFF.

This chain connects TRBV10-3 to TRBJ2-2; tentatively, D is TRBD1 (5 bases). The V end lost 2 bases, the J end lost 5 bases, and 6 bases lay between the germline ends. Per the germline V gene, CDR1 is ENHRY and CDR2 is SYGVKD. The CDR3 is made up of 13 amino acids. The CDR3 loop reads CAISEAGTGELFF. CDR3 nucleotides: TGTGCCATCAGTGAGGCAGGGACCGGGGAGCTGTTTTTT.

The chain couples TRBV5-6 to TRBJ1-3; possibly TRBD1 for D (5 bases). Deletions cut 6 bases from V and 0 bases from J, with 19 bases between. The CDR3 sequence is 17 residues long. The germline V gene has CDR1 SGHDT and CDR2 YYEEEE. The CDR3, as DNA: TGTGCCAGCAACCCCTTTTGGCCGGGGGGCTCTGGAAACACCATATATTTT. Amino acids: CASNPFWPGGSGNTIYF.

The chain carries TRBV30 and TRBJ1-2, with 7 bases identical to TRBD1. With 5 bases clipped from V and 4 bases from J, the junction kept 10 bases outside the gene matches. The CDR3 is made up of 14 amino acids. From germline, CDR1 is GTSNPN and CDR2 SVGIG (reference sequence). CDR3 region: CAWGQVRLSYGYTF. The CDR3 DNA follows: TGTGCCTGGGGACAGGTTCGCCTGTCCTATGGCTACACCTTC.

DNA of the CDR3: TGTGCCAGCAGTGGGGACAGGGCAAATGAAAATGAGCAGTTCTTC. It encodes CASSGDRANENEQFF. The chain links TRBV2 to TRBJ2-1; 9 positions match TRBD1. The CDR3 has 15 residues. J lost 7 bases, V lost 4 bases, and 8 bases had no gene match. Germline CDR1 and CDR2: SNHLY and FYNNEI.

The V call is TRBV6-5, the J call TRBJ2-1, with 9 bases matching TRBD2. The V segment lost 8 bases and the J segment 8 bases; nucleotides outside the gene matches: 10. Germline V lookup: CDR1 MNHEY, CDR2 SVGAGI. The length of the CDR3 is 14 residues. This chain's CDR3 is CASLSGGLGHEQFF. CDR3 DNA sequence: TGTGCCAGCCTCAGCGGGGGGCTTGGGCATGAGCAGTTCTTC.

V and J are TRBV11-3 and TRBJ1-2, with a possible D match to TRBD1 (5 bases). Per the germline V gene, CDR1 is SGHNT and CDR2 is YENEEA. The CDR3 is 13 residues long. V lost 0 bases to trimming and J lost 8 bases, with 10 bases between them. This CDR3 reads CASSLDGREGYTF. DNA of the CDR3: TGTGCCAGCAGCTTAGATGGCAGGGAAGGCTACACCTTC.

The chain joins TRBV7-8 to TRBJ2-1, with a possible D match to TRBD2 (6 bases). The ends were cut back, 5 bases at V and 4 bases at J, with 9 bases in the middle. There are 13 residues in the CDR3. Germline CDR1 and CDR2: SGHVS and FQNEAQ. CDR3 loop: CASSRLVYNEQFF. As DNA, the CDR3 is TGTGCCAGCAGCCGACTAGTTTACAATGAGCAGTTCTTC.

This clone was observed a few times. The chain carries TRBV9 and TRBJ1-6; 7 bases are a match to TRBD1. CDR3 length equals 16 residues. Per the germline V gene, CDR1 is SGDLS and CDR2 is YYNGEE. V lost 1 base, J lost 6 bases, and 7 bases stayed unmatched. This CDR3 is CASSVSGQETNSPLHF. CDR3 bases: TGTGCCAGCAGCGTAAGTGGACAGGAGACTAATTCACCCCTCCACTTT.

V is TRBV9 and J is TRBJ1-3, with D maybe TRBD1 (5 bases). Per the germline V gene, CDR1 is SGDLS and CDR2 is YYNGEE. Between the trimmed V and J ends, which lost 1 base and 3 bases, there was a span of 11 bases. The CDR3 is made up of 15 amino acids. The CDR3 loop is CASSVSWTIGNTIYF. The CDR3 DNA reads TGTGCCAGCAGCGTATCATGGACAATTGGAAACACCATATATTTT.

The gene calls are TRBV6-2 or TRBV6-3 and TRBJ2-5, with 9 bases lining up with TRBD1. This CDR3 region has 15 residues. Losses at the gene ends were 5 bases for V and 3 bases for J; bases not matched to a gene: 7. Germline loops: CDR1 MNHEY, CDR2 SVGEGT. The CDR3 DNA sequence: TGTGCCAGCAGTGACACAGGGGGCGTCGAAGAGACCCAGTACTTC. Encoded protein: CASSDTGGVEETQYF.

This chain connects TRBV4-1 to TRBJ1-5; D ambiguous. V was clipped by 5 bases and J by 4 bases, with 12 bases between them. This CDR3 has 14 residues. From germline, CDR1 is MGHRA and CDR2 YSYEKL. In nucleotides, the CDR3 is TGCGCCAGCAGCAATAGAGGCAGAAATCAGCCCCAGCATTTT. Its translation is CASSNRGRNQPQHF.

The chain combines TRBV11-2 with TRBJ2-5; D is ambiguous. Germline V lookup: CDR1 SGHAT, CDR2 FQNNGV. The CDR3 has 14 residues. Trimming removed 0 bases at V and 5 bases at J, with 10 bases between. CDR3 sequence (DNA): TGTGCCAGCAGCTTAGAGGGCCCTGGCGAGACCCAGTACTTC. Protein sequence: CASSLEGPGETQYF. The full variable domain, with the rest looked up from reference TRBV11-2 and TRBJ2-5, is EAGVAQSPRYKIIEKRQSVAFWCNPISGHATLYWYQQILGQGPKLLIQFQNNGVVDDSQLPKDRFSAERLKGVDSTLKIQPAKLEDSAVYLCASSLEGPGETQYFGPGTRLLVL.

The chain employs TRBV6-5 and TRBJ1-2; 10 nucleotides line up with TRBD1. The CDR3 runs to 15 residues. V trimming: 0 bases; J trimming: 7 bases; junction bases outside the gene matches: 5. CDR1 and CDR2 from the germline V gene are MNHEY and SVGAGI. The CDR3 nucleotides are TGTGCCAGCAGTTACTCACCGGGACAGGGGTCTGGCTACACCTTC. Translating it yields CASSYSPGQGSGYTF.

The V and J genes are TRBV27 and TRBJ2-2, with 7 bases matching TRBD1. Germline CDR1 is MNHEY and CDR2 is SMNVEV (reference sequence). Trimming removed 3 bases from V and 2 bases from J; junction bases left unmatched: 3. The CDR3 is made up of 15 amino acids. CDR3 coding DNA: TGTGCCAGCAGTTTGGGACAGAAAAACACCGGGGAGCTGTTTTTT. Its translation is CASSLGQKNTGELFF.

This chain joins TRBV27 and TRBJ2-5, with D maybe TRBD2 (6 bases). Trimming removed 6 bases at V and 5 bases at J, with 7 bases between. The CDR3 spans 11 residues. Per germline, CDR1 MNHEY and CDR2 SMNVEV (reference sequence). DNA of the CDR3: TGTGCCAGCAGCCGGGGGGAGACCCAGTACTTC. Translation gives CASSRGETQYF.

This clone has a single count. In DNA, the CDR3 is TGTGCCAGCAGCTTAGTATTTACGGAGTACAATGAGCAGTTCTTC. Its translation: CASSLVFTEYNEQFF. This chain links TRBV7-2 with TRBJ2-1, with D hard to call. The CDR3 length is 15 residues. In germline, CDR1 is SGHTA, CDR2 FQGNSA. V dropped 1 base and J dropped 4 bases, with 11 bases sitting between them. The full variable domain, rest sourced from reference TRBV7-2 and TRBJ2-1, is GAGVSQSPSNKVTEKGKDVELRCDPISGHTALYWYRQSLGQGLEFLIYFQGNSAPDKSGLPSDRFSAERTGGSVSTLTIQRTQQEDSAVYLCASSLVFTEYNEQFFGPGTRLTVL.

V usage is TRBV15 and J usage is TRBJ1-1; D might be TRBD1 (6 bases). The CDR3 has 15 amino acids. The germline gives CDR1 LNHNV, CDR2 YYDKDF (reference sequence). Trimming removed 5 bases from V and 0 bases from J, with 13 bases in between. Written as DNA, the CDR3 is TGTGCCACCAGCTTGGGGGCCAGAGTGAACACTGAAGCTTTCTTT. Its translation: CATSLGARVNTEAFF.

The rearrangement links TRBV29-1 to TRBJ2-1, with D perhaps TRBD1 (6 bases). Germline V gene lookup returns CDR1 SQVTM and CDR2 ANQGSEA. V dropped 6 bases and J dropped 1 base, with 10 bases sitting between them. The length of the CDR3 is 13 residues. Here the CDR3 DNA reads TGCAGCGTAGACGGACAGTCCTACAATGAGCAGTTCTTC. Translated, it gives CSVDGQSYNEQFF.

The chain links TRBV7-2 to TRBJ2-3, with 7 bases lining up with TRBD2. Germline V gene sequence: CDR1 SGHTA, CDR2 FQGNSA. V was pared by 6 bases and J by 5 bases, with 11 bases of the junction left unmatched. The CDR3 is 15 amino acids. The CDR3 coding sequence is TGTGCCAGCAGTCAAGCCACCCCGGGAGGAGATACGCAGTATTTT. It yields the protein CASSQATPGGDTQYF.

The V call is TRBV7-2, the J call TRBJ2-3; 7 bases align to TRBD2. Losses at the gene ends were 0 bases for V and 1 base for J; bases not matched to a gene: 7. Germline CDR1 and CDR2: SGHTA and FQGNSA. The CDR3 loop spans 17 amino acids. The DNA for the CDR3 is TGTGCCAGCAGCTTAGCAAGAAGCGGGGAGGGCACAGATACGCAGTATTTT. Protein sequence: CASSLARSGEGTDTQYF.

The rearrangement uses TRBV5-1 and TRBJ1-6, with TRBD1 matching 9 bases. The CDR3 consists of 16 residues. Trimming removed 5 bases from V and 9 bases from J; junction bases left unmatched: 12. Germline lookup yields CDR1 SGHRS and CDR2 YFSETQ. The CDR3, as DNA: TGCGCCAGCAGGCACACGGGACAGGGAGATTTTTCACCCCTCCACTTT. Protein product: CASRHTGQGDFSPLHF.